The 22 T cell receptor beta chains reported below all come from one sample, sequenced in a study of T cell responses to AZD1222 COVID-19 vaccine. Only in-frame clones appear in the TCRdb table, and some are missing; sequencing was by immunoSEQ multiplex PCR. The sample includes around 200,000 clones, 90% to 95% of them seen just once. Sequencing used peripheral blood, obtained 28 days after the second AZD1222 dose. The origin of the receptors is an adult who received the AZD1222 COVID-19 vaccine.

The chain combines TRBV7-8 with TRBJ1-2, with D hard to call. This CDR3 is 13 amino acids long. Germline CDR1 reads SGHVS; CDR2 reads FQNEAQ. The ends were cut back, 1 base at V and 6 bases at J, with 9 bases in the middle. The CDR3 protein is CASSLVTVDGYTF. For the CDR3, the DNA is TGTGCCAGCAGCTTAGTAACAGTTGATGGCTACACCTTC.

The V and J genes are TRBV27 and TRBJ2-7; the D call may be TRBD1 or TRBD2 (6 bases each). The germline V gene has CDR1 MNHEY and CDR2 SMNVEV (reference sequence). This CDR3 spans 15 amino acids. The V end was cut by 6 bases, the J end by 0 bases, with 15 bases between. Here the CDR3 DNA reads TGTGCCAGCAGGGCGGGAAGGGACAACTCCTACGAGCAGTACTTC. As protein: CASRAGRDNSYEQYF.

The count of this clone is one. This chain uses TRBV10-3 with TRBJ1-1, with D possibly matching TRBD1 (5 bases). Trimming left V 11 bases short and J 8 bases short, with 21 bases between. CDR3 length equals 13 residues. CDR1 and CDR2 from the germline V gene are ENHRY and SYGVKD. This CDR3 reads CAVRQSPRGEAFF. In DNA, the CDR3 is TGTGCCGTCCGACAGTCACCCCGGGGGGAAGCTTTCTTT.

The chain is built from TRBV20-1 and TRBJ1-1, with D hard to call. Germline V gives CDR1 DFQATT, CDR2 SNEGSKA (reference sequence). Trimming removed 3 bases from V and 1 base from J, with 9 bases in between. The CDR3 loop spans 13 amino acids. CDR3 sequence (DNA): TGCAGTGCTAGTCTCCAAACGAACACTGAAGCTTTCTTT. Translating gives CSASLQTNTEAFF.

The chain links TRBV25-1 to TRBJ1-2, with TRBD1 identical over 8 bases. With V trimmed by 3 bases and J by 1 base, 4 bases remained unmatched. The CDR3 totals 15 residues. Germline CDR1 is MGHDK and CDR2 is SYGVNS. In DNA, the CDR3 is TGTGCCAGCAGTGAGACAGGGGTGTTTAACTATGGCTACACCTTC. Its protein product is CASSETGVFNYGYTF.

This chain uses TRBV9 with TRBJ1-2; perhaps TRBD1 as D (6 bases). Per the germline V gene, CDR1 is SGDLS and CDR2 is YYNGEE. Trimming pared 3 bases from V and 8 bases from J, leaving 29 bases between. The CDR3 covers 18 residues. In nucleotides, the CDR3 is TGTGCCAGCAGCGCTCAATGGAAAGGCGGGACACATTCTGGGGGCTACACCTTC. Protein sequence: CASSAQWKGGTHSGGYTF.

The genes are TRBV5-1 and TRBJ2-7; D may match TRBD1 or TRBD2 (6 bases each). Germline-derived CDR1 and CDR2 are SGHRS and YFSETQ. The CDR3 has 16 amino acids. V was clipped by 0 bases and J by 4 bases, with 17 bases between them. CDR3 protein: CASSLEGGESTYEQYF. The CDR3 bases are TGCGCCAGCAGCTTGGAGGGGGGAGAATCCACTTACGAGCAGTACTTC.

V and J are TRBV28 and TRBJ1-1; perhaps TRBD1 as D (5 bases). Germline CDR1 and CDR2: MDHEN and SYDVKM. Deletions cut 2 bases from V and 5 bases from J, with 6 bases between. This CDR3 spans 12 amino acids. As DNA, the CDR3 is TGTGCCAGCAGTTTAGAGGGGACTGAAGCTTTCTTT. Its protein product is CASSLEGTEAFF.

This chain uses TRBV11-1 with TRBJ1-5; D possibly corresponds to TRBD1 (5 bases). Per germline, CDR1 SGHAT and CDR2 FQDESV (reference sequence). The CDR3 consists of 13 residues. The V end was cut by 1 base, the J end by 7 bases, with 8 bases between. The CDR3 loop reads CASSLEWGQPQHF. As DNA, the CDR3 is TGTGCCAGCAGCTTAGAGTGGGGCCAGCCCCAGCATTTT.

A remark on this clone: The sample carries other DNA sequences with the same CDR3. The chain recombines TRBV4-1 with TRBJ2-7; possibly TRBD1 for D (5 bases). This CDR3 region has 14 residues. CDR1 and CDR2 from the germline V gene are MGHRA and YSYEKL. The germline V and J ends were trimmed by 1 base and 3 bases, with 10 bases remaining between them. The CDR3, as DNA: TGCGCCAGCAGCCAAGTTGGGCAGGGCTACGAGCAGTACTTC. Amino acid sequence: CASSQVGQGYEQYF.

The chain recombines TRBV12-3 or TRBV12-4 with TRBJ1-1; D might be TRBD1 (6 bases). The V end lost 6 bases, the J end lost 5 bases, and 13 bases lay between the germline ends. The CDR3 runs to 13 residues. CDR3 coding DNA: TGTGCCAGCAGCCGTATAGGGGGAACTGAAGCTTTCTTT. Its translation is CASSRIGGTEAFF.

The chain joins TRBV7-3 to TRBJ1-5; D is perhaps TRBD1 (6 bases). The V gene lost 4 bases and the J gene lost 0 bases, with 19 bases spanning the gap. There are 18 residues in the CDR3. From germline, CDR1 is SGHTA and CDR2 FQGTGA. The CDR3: CASSSNKTGGYSNQPQHF. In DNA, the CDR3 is TGTGCCAGCAGCTCCAACAAGACGGGGGGCTATAGCAATCAGCCCCAGCATTTT.

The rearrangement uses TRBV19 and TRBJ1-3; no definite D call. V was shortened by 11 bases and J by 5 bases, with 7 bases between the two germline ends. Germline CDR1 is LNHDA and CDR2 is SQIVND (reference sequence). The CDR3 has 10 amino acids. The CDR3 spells CASGRNTIYF. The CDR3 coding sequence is TGTGCCTCCGGGAGAAACACCATATATTTT.

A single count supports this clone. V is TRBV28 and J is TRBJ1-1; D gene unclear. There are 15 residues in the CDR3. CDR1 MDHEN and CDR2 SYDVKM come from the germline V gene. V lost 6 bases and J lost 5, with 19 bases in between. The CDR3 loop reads CASRGSGPTGTEAFF. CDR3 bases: TGTGCCAGCAGGGGATCTGGCCCGACGGGGACTGAAGCTTTCTTT.

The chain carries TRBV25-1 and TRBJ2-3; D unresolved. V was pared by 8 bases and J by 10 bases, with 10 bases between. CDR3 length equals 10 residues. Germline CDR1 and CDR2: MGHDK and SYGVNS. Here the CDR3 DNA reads TGTGCCAGCGGCAGTTCAGCGCAGTATTTT. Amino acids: CASGSSAQYF.

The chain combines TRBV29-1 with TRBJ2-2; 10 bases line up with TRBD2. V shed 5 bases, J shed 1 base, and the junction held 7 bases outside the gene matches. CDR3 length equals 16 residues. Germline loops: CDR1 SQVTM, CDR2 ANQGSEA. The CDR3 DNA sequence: TGCAGCGTTCCGCTAGCGGGAGACGTGAACACCGGGGAGCTGTTTTTT. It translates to CSVPLAGDVNTGELFF.

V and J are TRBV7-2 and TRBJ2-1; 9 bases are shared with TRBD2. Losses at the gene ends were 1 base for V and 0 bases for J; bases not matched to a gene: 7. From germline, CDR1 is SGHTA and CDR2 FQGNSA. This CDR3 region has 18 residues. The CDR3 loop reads CASSLERTSVSSYNEQFF. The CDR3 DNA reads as TGTGCCAGCAGCTTAGAAAGGACTAGCGTAAGCTCCTACAATGAGCAGTTCTTC.

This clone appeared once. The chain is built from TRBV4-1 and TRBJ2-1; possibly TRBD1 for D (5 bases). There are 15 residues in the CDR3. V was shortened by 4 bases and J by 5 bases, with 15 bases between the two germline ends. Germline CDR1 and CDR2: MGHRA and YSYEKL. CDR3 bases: TGCGCCAGCAGCCTACTTACCCAAGGGGACAATGAGCAGTTCTTC. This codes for CASSLLTQGDNEQFF.

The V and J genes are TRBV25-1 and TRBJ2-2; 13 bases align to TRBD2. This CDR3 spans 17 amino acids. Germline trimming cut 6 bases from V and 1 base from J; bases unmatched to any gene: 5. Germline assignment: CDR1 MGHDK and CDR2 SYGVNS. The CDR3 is CASSGLAGVKNTGELFF. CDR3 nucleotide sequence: TGTGCCAGCAGCGGACTAGCGGGAGTGAAGAACACCGGGGAGCTGTTTTTT.

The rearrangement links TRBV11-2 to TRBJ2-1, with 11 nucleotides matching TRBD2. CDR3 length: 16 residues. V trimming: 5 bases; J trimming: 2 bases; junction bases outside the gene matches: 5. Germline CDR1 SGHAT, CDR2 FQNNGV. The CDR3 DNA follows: TGTGCCAGCAGCCGAAGACTAGCGGGAACCTACAATGAGCAGTTCTTC. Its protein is CASSRRLAGTYNEQFF. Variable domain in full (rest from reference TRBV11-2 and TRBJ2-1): EAGVAQSPRYKIIEKRQSVAFWCNPISGHATLYWYQQILGQGPKLLIQFQNNGVVDDSQLPKDRFSAERLKGVDSTLKIQPAKLEDSAVYLCASSRRLAGTYNEQFFGPGTRLTVL.

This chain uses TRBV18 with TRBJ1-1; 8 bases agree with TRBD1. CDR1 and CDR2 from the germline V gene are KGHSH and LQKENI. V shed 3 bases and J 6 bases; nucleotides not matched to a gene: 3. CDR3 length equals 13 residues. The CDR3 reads CASSPDRVAEAFF. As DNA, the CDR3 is TGTGCCAGCTCACCGGACAGGGTGGCTGAAGCTTTCTTT.

For the CDR3, the DNA is TGTGCCAGTAGTACTCAAAATGAAAAACTGTTTTTT. Encoded protein: CASSTQNEKLFF. The chain couples TRBV19 to TRBJ1-4, with D uncertain. Trimming stripped 4 bases from V and 5 bases from J, with 5 bases between. This CDR3 comprises 12 residues. Germline CDR1 LNHDA, CDR2 SQIVND (reference sequence).